These T cell receptor beta chains were read from a single sample in a study of T-cell reconstitution after alpha-beta-depleted transplantation in children. TCRdb processed the PCR reads anew with MiXCR; each CDR3 protein has one entry. Among 400,000 to 500,000 distinct CDR3 sequences listed, 9.5% to 13% were seen once. The sample was PBMCs from the stem cell graft donor, taken from the stem cell graft. These receptors came from a human donor who donated a stem cell graft to a child with acute myeloid leukemia. The CDR3 runs from the conserved cysteine through the conserved F or W. Fields, in order: CDR3 protein, CDR3 DNA, V gene, clone size, J gene, D gene. The D gene is left open where the match is weak. Clone size is shown for a subset of rows, as once, few, many or a class of expanded clone.

CATREGQGLYGYTF | TGTGCCACCCGGGAGGGACAGGGACTCTATGGCTACACCTTC | TRBV10-3 | few | TRBJ1-2 | TRBD1
CASSFNSRAEAFF | TGTGCCAGCAGCTTCAACTCCAGGGCTGAAGCTTTCTTT | TRBV5-6 | many | TRBJ1-1 | .
CAIKESTNEKLFF | TGTGCCATCAAAGAATCAACTAATGAAAAACTGTTTTTT | TRBV10-3 | many | TRBJ1-4 | .
CSAPDRASTDTQYF | TGCAGTGCCCCCGACAGGGCGAGCACAGATACGCAGTATTTT | TRBV20-1 | . | TRBJ2-3 | TRBD1
CASSPRPTGAEAFF | TGTGCCAGCAGTCCCAGACCGACAGGTGCGGAAGCTTTCTTT | TRBV6-1 | few | TRBJ1-1 | .
CAISGQEGYNSPLHF | TGTGCCATCAGTGGACAGGAGGGCTATAATTCACCCCTCCACTTT | TRBV10-3 | . | TRBJ1-6 | .
CASSPVAGGPNTQYF | TGTGCCAGCAGCCCAGTAGCGGGGGGGCCAAATACGCAGTATTTT | TRBV5-5 | few | TRBJ2-3 | TRBD2
CSVESRQGNGYTF | TGCAGCGTTGAAAGTCGACAGGGCAACGGCTACACCTTC | TRBV29-1 | . | TRBJ1-2 | TRBD1
CAISATGGPYEQYF | TGTGCCATCAGTGCGACAGGGGGACCCTACGAGCAGTACTTC | TRBV10-3 | few | TRBJ2-7 | TRBD1
CATRPGGELFF | TGTGCCACCCGCCCGGGCGGGGAGCTGTTTTTT | TRBV7-9 | many | TRBJ2-2 | .
CSAADPTGNPAFF | TGCAGCGCCGCCGACCCTACCGGGAATCCAGCTTTCTTT | TRBV29-1 | . | TRBJ1-1 | .
CASSLSAGTSYEQYF | TGTGCCAGCAGCTTGTCAGCGGGGACCTCCTACGAGCAGTACTTC | TRBV7-2 | few | TRBJ2-7 | TRBD2
CSARDRWGGRAWEQFF | TGCAGTGCTAGAGATCGTTGGGGAGGGAGGGCCTGGGAGCAGTTCTTC | TRBV20-1 | . | TRBJ2-1 | TRBD2
CASSYSRLSNNEQFF | TGTGCCAGCAGTTACTCGCGCCTGAGCAACAATGAGCAGTTCTTC | TRBV6-2/TRBV6-3 | many | TRBJ2-1 | .
CAWSVRRGEKLFF | TGTGCCTGGAGTGTACGGAGGGGCGAAAAACTGTTTTTT | TRBV30 | . | TRBJ1-4 | .
CASSDTGSVAGYTF | TGTGCCAGCAGTGATACCGGGAGCGTGGCTGGCTACACCTTC | TRBV6-1 | . | TRBJ1-2 | .
CASSWGTGSNSPLHF | TGCGCCAGCAGCTGGGGGACGGGATCAAATTCACCCCTCCACTTT | TRBV5-1 | . | TRBJ1-6 | .
CASSSAGPYNEQFF | TGTGCCAGCAGCTCAGCGGGGCCCTACAATGAGCAGTTCTTC | TRBV7-9 | many | TRBJ2-1 | TRBD2
CASSSGSPGDGYTF | TGCGCCAGCAGCTCCGGGTCTCCTGGAGATGGCTACACCTTC | TRBV5-1 | . | TRBJ1-2 | .
CASQQGQGYGYTF | TGTGCCAGCCAACAGGGACAGGGCTATGGCTACACCTTC | TRBV18 | many | TRBJ1-2 | TRBD1
CATSADGNEQFF | TGTGCCACCAGTGCAGATGGGAATGAGCAGTTCTTC | TRBV24-1 | . | TRBJ2-1 | .
CSASGGQGGADTQYF | TGCAGTGCTAGTGGCGGACAGGGAGGCGCGGATACGCAGTATTTT | TRBV20-1 | once | TRBJ2-3 | TRBD1
CASSLGLGGIGPQHF | TGTGCCAGCAGCTTAGGACTCGGGGGAATCGGGCCCCAGCATTTT | TRBV11-2 | few | TRBJ1-5 | .
CSVEGRGLQETQYF | TGCAGCGTTGAAGGCAGGGGGCTGCAAGAGACCCAGTACTTC | TRBV29-1 | few | TRBJ2-5 | TRBD1
CASSVGPRGQANTGELFF | TGTGCCAGCAGCGTCGGCCCCAGGGGACAGGCGAACACCGGGGAGCTGTTTTTT | TRBV9 | many | TRBJ2-2 | TRBD1
CAQKNISHYGYTF | TGCGCCCAGAAGAACATTTCGCACTATGGCTACACCTTC | TRBV20-1 | few | TRBJ1-2 | .
CASRAGPGDNSPLHF | TGTGCCAGCAGGGCCGGCCCAGGGGATAATTCACCCCTCCACTTT | TRBV12-3/TRBV12-4 | . | TRBJ1-6 | .
CSARSGGSGDTEAFF | TGCAGTGCTAGGAGCGGGGGCTCGGGCGACACTGAAGCTTTCTTT | TRBV20-1 | many | TRBJ1-1 | .
CSARDGGRREQYF | TGCAGTGCTAGGGATGGCGGGAGGCGGGAGCAGTACTTC | TRBV20-1 | many | TRBJ2-7 | TRBD2
CASSLVAGRADTQYF | TGTGCCAGCAGCTTAGTGGCGGGCCGTGCCGATACGCAGTATTTT | TRBV7-3 | few | TRBJ2-3 | .
CSVDGESLGQFF | TGCAGCGTTGATGGCGAGTCTCTCGGGCAGTTCTTC | TRBV29-1 | . | TRBJ2-1 | .
CASSIGRELVHEQFF | TGTGCCAGTAGTATTGGGCGGGAGTTGGTTCATGAGCAGTTCTTC | TRBV19 | . | TRBJ2-1 | TRBD2
CSASLGAGGETHYF | TGCAGTGCTAGCCTGGGGGCGGGTGGAGAGACCCACTACTTC | TRBV20-1 | . | TRBJ2-5 | .
CSASSEYEQFF | TGCAGTGCTAGTTCAGAGTATGAGCAGTTCTTC | TRBV20-1 | few | TRBJ2-1 | .
CASSLGWGRQETQYF | TGTGCCAGCAGCTTGGGTTGGGGACGCCAAGAGACCCAGTACTTC | TRBV5-8 | few | TRBJ2-5 | .
CASNKGGTAYEQYF | TGTGCCAGCAATAAGGGGGGGACAGCCTACGAGCAGTACTTC | TRBV12-3/TRBV12-4 | few | TRBJ2-7 | .
CASSLGPGLALAGTDTQYF | TGTGCCAGCAGCTTAGGACCGGGACTAGCGCTAGCCGGGACAGATACGCAGTATTTT | TRBV7-8 | . | TRBJ2-3 | TRBD2
CASSLGGRVSYNEQFF | TGTGCCAGCAGCTTAGGTGGTCGGGTCTCCTACAATGAGCAGTTCTTC | TRBV7-2 | many | TRBJ2-1 | .
CAISEEGARSETQYF | TGTGCCATCAGTGAGGAGGGGGCGAGATCGGAGACCCAGTACTTC | TRBV10-3 | few | TRBJ2-5 | TRBD1
CASSGSGTVTGELFF | TGCGCCAGCAGCGGTTCGGGGACGGTGACCGGGGAGCTGTTTTTT | TRBV5-1 | many | TRBJ2-2 | .
CASSLSNGGGYTF | TGTGCCAGCAGCTTGTCAAACGGTGGTGGCTACACCTTC | TRBV5-6 | few | TRBJ1-2 | .
CASSLGISDTQYF | TGTGCCAGCAGCTTAGGGATCTCAGATACGCAGTATTTT | TRBV11-2 | few | TRBJ2-3 | .
CASSYGAVGRHTDTQYF | TGTGCCAGCAGTTACGGGGCGGTGGGACGCCACACAGATACGCAGTATTTT | TRBV6-5 | many | TRBJ2-3 | .
CASSFNSALDTQYF | TGTGCCAGCAGCTTTAACAGTGCGTTGGATACGCAGTATTTT | TRBV5-8 | few | TRBJ2-3 | .
CASSQEERSLQGFSPLHF | TGTGCCAGCAGCCAGGAAGAGCGCTCCCTCCAGGGTTTCTCACCCCTCCACTTT | TRBV4-2 | few | TRBJ1-6 | .
CASRASTNEKLFF | TGCGCCAGCAGGGCGTCAACTAATGAAAAACTGTTTTTT | TRBV5-1 | few | TRBJ1-4 | .